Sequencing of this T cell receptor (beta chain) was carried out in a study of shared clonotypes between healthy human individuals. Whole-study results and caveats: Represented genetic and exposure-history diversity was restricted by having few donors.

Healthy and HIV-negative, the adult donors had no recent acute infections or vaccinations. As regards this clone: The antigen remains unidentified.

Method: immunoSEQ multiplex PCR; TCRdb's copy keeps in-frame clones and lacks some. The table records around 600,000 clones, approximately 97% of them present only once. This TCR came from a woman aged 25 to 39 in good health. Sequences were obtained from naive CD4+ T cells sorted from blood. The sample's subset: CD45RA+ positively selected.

The CDR3 DNA follows: TGTGCCAGCAGCTCAAGGAGTGGGGGGGTCACCGGGGAGCTGTTTTTT. This gives the protein CASSSRSGGVTGELFF. The chain is built from TRBV7-2 and TRBJ2-2; TRBD2 matches 7 bases. CDR3 size: 16 residues. V was pared by 4 bases and J by 4 bases, with 9 bases of the junction left unmatched. Germline loops: CDR1 SGHTA, CDR2 FQGNSA.